These 18 T cell receptor beta chains were sequenced from one sample in a study of CD8 T cells in Susac syndrome. Reverse transcription of roughly 0.5 to 1 ug RNA used random hexamers. MiXCR was run by TCRdb on the immunoSEQ multiplex PCR reads, yielding one entry per CDR3 protein. The sample lists 130,000 or so distinct CDR3 sequences; roughly 94% were seen once. Sequenced: CD8+ T cells from PBMCs. The receptors derive from a human donor with Susac syndrome.

Comment on this clonotype: One end of the junction does not line up with germline, which may come from a read error. V is TRBV12-3 or TRBV12-4 and J is TRBJ2-7; D remains ambiguous. The CDR3 loop spans 12 amino acids. The CDR3: CASSRRALTLHF. CDR3 nucleotides: TGTGCCAGCAGTCGACGGGCCCTCACGTTGCACTTC.

The V and J genes are TRBV29-1 and TRBJ2-7, with a possible D match to TRBD2 (5 bases). Looked up from germline, CDR1 is SQVTM and CDR2 is ANQGSEA. This CDR3 region has 12 residues. V lost 5 bases and J lost 0, with 8 bases in between. CDR3 sequence (DNA): TGCAGCGTTATAGGGAGCTCCTACGAGCAGTACTTC. Protein product: CSVIGSSYEQYF.

The CDR3, as DNA: TGTGCCAGCAGTCCCCTGGGACAGGGTGGCACTGAAGCTTTCTTT. The encoded protein is CASSPLGQGGTEAFF. The rearrangement uses TRBV27 and TRBJ1-1, with 9 bases identical to TRBD1. Looked up from germline, CDR1 is MNHEY and CDR2 is SMNVEV (reference sequence). V lost 5 bases and J lost 4; bases outside the gene matches: 8. CDR3 length equals 15 residues.

The chain recombines TRBV7-8 with TRBJ2-1; no definite D call. CDR1 is SGHVS, CDR2 FQNEAQ, per germline. CDR3 length: 13 residues. V lost 1 base to trimming and J lost 8 bases, with 9 bases between them. The CDR3 is CASSLESGDEQFF. CDR3 nucleotide sequence: TGTGCCAGCAGCTTAGAGTCTGGGGATGAGCAGTTCTTC. Looking up the rest from reference TRBV7-8 and TRBJ2-1 gives the full variable domain: GAGVSQSPRYKVAKRGQDVALRCDPISGHVSLFWYQQALGQGPEFLTYFQNEAQLDKSGLPSDRFFAERPEGSVSTLKIQRTQQEDSAVYLCASSLESGDEQFFGPGTRLTVL.

The chain couples TRBV2 to TRBJ2-1; 11 bases line up with TRBD1. This CDR3 is built from 16 residues. The germline V gene encodes CDR1 SNHLY and CDR2 FYNNEI. V shed 7 bases, J shed 7 bases, and the junction held 12 bases outside the gene matches. CDR3 region: CASKESPGQGVNEQFF. The CDR3 coding sequence is TGTGCCAGCAAGGAGAGTCCGGGACAGGGGGTAAATGAGCAGTTCTTC.

The chain employs TRBV6-5 and TRBJ1-2; D might be TRBD1 (5 bases). The CDR3 sequence is 13 residues long. Trimming removed 3 bases from V and 3 bases from J, with 8 bases in between. The germline CDR1 and CDR2 sequences are MNHEY and SVGAGI. CDR3 in amino acids: CASSYRGHYGYTF. CDR3 coding DNA: TGTGCCAGCAGTTATCGGGGCCACTATGGCTACACCTTC.

This sequence joins TRBV30 and TRBJ1-5; D is perhaps TRBD1 (6 bases). The CDR3 has 16 amino acids. The germline V gene has CDR1 GTSNPN and CDR2 SVGIG (reference sequence). V dropped 0 bases and J dropped 1 base, with 13 bases sitting between them. The DNA of the CDR3 is TGTGCCTGGAGTGTACTGGGGGCGGGCAGCAATCAGCCCCAGCATTTT. The encoded protein is CAWSVLGAGSNQPQHF.

CDR3 in DNA: TGTGCCAGCAGTTGGAGCGGATCCTACGAGCAGTACTTC. This sequence encodes CASSWSGSYEQYF. The chain uses TRBV12-3 or TRBV12-4 and TRBJ2-7; TRBD2 might be the D (5 bases). This CDR3 spans 13 amino acids. Trimming took off 4 bases at V and 1 base at J, with 8 bases between the two ends.

This sequence joins TRBV20-1 and TRBJ2-7, with TRBD2 as a possible D gene (6 bases). This CDR3 has 14 amino acids. The V gene lost 2 bases and the J gene lost 0 bases, with 11 bases spanning the gap. CDR1 is DFQATT and CDR2 is SNEGSKA in the germline V gene (reference sequence). The CDR3 DNA reads as TGCAGTGCTAGACGCGGGGACCTCTCCTACGAGCAGTACTTC. It yields the protein CSARRGDLSYEQYF.

The gene calls are TRBV29-1 and TRBJ1-2; D not certain. This CDR3 spans 14 amino acids. The germline V gene encodes CDR1 SQVTM and CDR2 ANQGSEA. Trimming took 4 bases from V and 3 from J, leaving 15 bases between them. CDR3 in amino acids: CSVGSSDEDYGYTF. The CDR3, as DNA: TGCAGCGTTGGTTCGAGTGATGAGGACTATGGCTACACCTTC.

This chain connects TRBV29-1 to TRBJ1-2; 9 positions agree with TRBD1. With 7 bases clipped from V and 7 bases from J, the junction kept 10 bases outside the gene matches. This CDR3 has 13 residues. The germline V gene has CDR1 SQVTM and CDR2 ANQGSEA. The CDR3 sequence: CSARTGEEAGYTF. The CDR3 coding sequence is TGCAGCGCCCGGACAGGGGAGGAAGCTGGCTACACCTTC.

The chain joins TRBV10-3 to TRBJ2-3, with 7 bases identical to TRBD1. The CDR3 extends over 15 amino acids. Germline CDR1 and CDR2: ENHRY and SYGVKD. V lost 3 bases, J lost 0 bases, and 3 bases stayed unmatched. The CDR3 here is CAISDRDSSTDTQYF. CDR3 sequence (DNA): TGTGCCATCAGTGACCGGGACAGCAGCACAGATACGCAGTATTTT.

The rearrangement joins TRBV12-3 or TRBV12-4 to TRBJ2-7; D remains ambiguous. V lost 1 base, J lost 6 bases, and 7 bases lay in between. The CDR3 contains 12 residues. CDR3 protein: CASSLDISEQYF. The DNA of the CDR3 is TGTGCCAGCAGTTTAGACATCTCCGAGCAGTACTTC.

The chain recombines TRBV21-1 with TRBJ2-7; the D call TRBD2 from the table was never checked on the DNA. TRBV21-1 represents a pseudogene. There are 15 residues in the CDR3. DNA for the CDR3: TGTGCCAGCAATTGTAATAGCGGGGGGTCCTACGAGCAGTACTTC. Protein product: CASNCNSGGSYEQYF.

Only a few counts were recorded for this clonotype. This chain links TRBV5-6 with TRBJ1-5; no definite D call. Germline CDR1 is SGHDT and CDR2 is YYEEEE. This CDR3 is 12 amino acids long. V was shortened by 2 bases and J by 2 bases, with 2 bases between the two germline ends. Here the CDR3 DNA reads TGTGCCAGCAGCTTCGGCAATCAGCCCCAGCATTTT. Amino acid sequence: CASSFGNQPQHF. Full variable domain (outside the CDR3, taken from reference TRBV5-6 and TRBJ1-5): DAGVTQSPTHLIKTRGQQVTLRCSPKSGHDTVSWYQQALGQGPQFIFQYYEEEERQRGNFPDRFSGHQFPNYSSELNVNALLLGDSALYLCASSFGNQPQHFGDGTRLSIL.

This chain uses TRBV5-1 with TRBJ1-1; D perhaps matches TRBD1 (5 bases). The V gene lost 10 bases and the J gene lost 5 bases, with 12 bases spanning the gap. The length of the CDR3 is 11 residues. Germline-derived CDR1 and CDR2 are SGHRS and YFSETQ. The CDR3 DNA sequence: TGCGCCCGACATCGGGGGACTGAAGCTTTCTTT. Encoded protein: CARHRGTEAFF.

This rearrangement joins TRBV20-1 to TRBJ1-1, with D possibly being TRBD1 (5 bases). The CDR3 runs 12 residues. Trimming left V 6 bases short and J 4 bases short, with 12 bases between. Looked up from germline, CDR1 is DFQATT and CDR2 is SNEGSKA (reference sequence). CDR3 nucleotides: TGCAGTGCCGGGACGGGAAGCACTGAAGCTTTCTTT. Its protein is CSAGTGSTEAFF.

CDR3 DNA sequence: TGTGCCAGCAGCGTAGAACAGGGGGGACTCCAAGAGACCCAGTACTTC. Translation gives CASSVEQGGLQETQYF. V usage is TRBV9 and J usage is TRBJ2-5; 8 bases map to TRBD1. There are 16 residues in the CDR3. Looked up from germline, CDR1 is SGDLS and CDR2 is YYNGEE. V lost 0 bases and J lost 1; bases outside the gene matches: 5.